One sample yielded the 25 T cell receptor beta chains listed below, sequenced in a study of regulatory T cells in long-lasting Graves disease. CDR3-region Arm-PCR and iRepertoire HTBI primers produced the TCR beta libraries. TCRdb redid the calling of the multiplex PCR reads with MiXCR, one entry per CDR3 protein. The sample lists about 470,000 distinct CDR3 sequences, about 17% seen once, with 12% in the top ten. The time point: newly diagnosed GD, antithyroid drugs for less than 3 months. From RNA extracted from PBMCs, the TCR library was made. These data were likewise used in another study, on T cells in Graves' hyperthyroidism and ophthalmopathy.

The sequenced sample was peripheral blood mononuclear cells (PBMCs), obtained at new diagnosis, from a patient treated with antithyroid drugs. These TCRs come from a man aged 35-49 years with Graves disease.

The chain is built from TRBV7-2 and TRBJ2-5; D remains unclear. Germline lookup yields CDR1 SGHTA and CDR2 FQGNSA. With 4 bases removed from V and 14 bases from J, the gap between germline ends came to 20 bases. The CDR3 sequence is 13 residues long. CDR3 residues: CASSYPPHPKGYF. The CDR3 DNA follows: TGTGCCAGCAGCTACCCCCCCCATCCGAAGGGATACTTC.

About this clonotype itself: This likely reflects a read error, since a far larger clone is one base away. V is TRBV28 and J is TRBJ2-1; TRBD1 agrees at 8 bases. The V gene's germline CDR1 is MDHEN and CDR2 SYDVKM. The CDR3 is 15 residues long. V dropped 3 bases and J dropped 10; count of bases not matched to a gene: 11. The CDR3 protein is CASSFVWTGSYEQFF. The CDR3 coding sequence is TGTGCCAGCAGTTTTGTCTGGACAGGGTCCTACGAGCAGTTCTTC.

This clonotype appeared many times. The genes are TRBV12-3 or TRBV12-4 and TRBJ2-1; 7 bases match TRBD2. Losses at the gene ends were 8 bases for V and 7 bases for J; bases not matched to a gene: 14. CDR3 length equals 15 residues. Written as DNA, the CDR3 is TGTGCCAGCCTGAACTTGGGGGGGGACCGGAATGAGCAGTTCTTC. Translating it yields CASLNLGGDRNEQFF.

This clonotype was counted only a few times. The rearrangement uses TRBV9 and TRBJ2-5; 10 bases match TRBD2. CDR1 and CDR2 from the germline V gene are SGDLS and YYNGEE. The CDR3 consists of 14 residues. V shed 3 bases and J 4 bases; nucleotides not matched to a gene: 3. CDR3 region: CASSARLAGETQYF. The CDR3 bases are TGTGCCAGCAGCGCCCGACTAGCGGGAGAGACCCAGTACTTC.

As to this clonotype: A much bigger clone sits one base away, suggesting this may be a read error. This chain links TRBV28 with TRBJ2-2, with 13 bases fitting TRBD2. CDR3 length: 15 amino acids. Germline loops: CDR1 MDHEN, CDR2 SYDVKM. The DNA of the CDR3 is TGTGCCAACAGTCAACTAGCGGGAGGGACCGGGGAGCTGTTTTTT. Translating it yields CANSQLAGGTGELFF. Drawing the rest from reference TRBV28 and TRBJ2-2, the complete variable domain is DVKVTQSSRYLVKRTGEKVFLECVQDMDHENMFWYRQDPGLGLRLIYFSYDVKMKEKGDIPEGYSVSREKKERFSLILESASTNQTSMYLCANSQLAGGTGELFFGEGSRLTVL.

The CDR3, as DNA: TGTGCCAGCAGCCAAGAAGTGGGGAGCTACGAGCAGTACTTC. The encoded protein is CASSQEVGSYEQYF. The chain uses TRBV3-1 and TRBJ2-7; the D gene is possibly TRBD2 (5 bases). Germline V gene data show CDR1 as LGHDT and CDR2 as YNNKEL (reference sequence). V lost 0 bases, J lost 3 bases, and 9 bases lay in between. The CDR3 is made up of 14 amino acids.

This clonotype appeared many times. J is TRBJ2-3 and V is TRBV2, with D uncertain. The CDR3 has 13 amino acids. Germline V CDR1 and CDR2: SNHLY, FYNNEI. The V and J ends lost 6 bases and 0 bases respectively, with 7 bases between them. The CDR3 loop is CASRMDSTDTQYF. DNA for the CDR3: TGTGCCAGCAGGATGGATAGCACAGATACGCAGTATTTT. Supplemented by reference TRBV2 and TRBJ2-3, the full variable domain reads EPEVTQTPSHQVTQMGQEVILRCVPISNHLYFYWYRQILGQKVEFLVSFYNNEISEKSEIFDDQFSVERPDGSNFTLKIRSTKLEDSAMYFCASRMDSTDTQYFGPGTRLTVL.

This clonotype was observed at least ten times. The chain combines TRBV20-1 with TRBJ2-3; TRBD2 matches 12 bases. Trimming took 6 bases from V and 2 from J; bases not matched to a gene: 6. Germline CDR1 reads DFQATT; CDR2 reads SNEGSKA (reference sequence). The CDR3 is 15 residues long. This chain's CDR3 is CSASRTSGITDTQYF. In DNA form, the CDR3 reads TGCAGTGCCTCGAGGACTAGCGGGATCACAGATACGCAGTATTTT.

This clonotype was counted many times. The chain is built from TRBV12-3 or TRBV12-4 and TRBJ2-5; D uncertain. This CDR3 comprises 13 residues. Trimming removed 1 base at V and 5 bases at J, with 8 bases between. The CDR3 spells CASSLVVSETQYF. The CDR3 region has the DNA TGTGCCAGCAGTTTAGTAGTCTCGGAGACCCAGTACTTC.

This clonotype was recorded a few times. The J gene is TRBJ2-1, the V gene TRBV7-9; 12 nucleotides match TRBD2. Germline assignment: CDR1 SEHNR and CDR2 FQNEAQ (reference sequence). The CDR3 covers 20 residues. After removal of 5 bases from V and 2 bases from J, the junction contained 16 bases not matched to a gene. CDR3 bases: TGTGCCAGCAGCCGGGCTAGCGGGAGGGCCGGGGAAAGCCCCTACAATGAGCAGTTCTTC. It is translated as CASSRASGRAGESPYNEQFF.

This clonotype has a count of ten or more. The gene calls are TRBV30 and TRBJ2-1; perhaps TRBD1 as D (5 bases). The CDR3 length is 13 residues. CDR1 is GTSNPN, CDR2 SVGIG, per germline (reference sequence). The V end lost 5 bases, the J end lost 10 bases, and 18 bases lay between the germline ends. CDR3 nucleotide sequence: TGTGCCTGGGGGGCCCTTACGGACGGGGAGCAGTTCTTC. This translates into CAWGALTDGEQFF. Combining the CDR3 with reference TRBV30 and TRBJ2-1 gives the whole variable domain SQTIHQWPATLVQPVGSPLSLECTVEGTSNPNLYWYRQAAGRGLQLLFYSVGIGQISSEVPQNLSASRPQDRQFILSSKKLLLSDSGFYLCAWGALTDGEQFFGPGTRLTVL.

This clonotype was detected many times. The chain couples TRBV3-1 to TRBJ2-3; the D gene is possibly TRBD2 (6 bases). The length of the CDR3 is 16 residues. The germline V and J ends were trimmed by 0 bases and 1 base, with 11 bases remaining between them. Germline V lookup: CDR1 LGHDT, CDR2 YNNKEL (reference sequence). The CDR3 is CASSQEGGLRTDTQYF. The CDR3 bases are TGTGCCAGCAGCCAAGAAGGTGGACTACGCACAGATACGCAGTATTTT.

This clonotype was detected ten times or more. This chain joins TRBV6-5 and TRBJ2-2, with D perhaps TRBD2 (7 bases). The CDR3 covers 16 residues. Germline loops: CDR1 MNHEY, CDR2 SVGAGI. V was clipped by 4 bases and J by 3 bases, with 15 bases between them. The CDR3 DNA reads TGTGCCAGCAGTTCCTATAGGGGGGGGCACACCGGGGAGCTGTTTTTT. Translated, it gives CASSSYRGGHTGELFF.

This clonotype was observed a handful of times. The chain joins TRBV6-8 to TRBJ2-6, with D perhaps TRBD1 (6 bases). Germline CDR1 and CDR2: MNHGY and SAAAGT. The length of the CDR3 is 14 residues. V was pared by 6 bases and J by 10 bases, with 16 bases between. The CDR3 spells CASSTGLDGNVLTF. The CDR3 DNA is TGTGCCAGCAGCACAGGGTTGGATGGGAACGTCCTGACTTTC.

This clonotype was seen many times. This sequence joins TRBV29-1 and TRBJ1-2; perhaps TRBD1 as D (6 bases). This CDR3 contains 11 residues. CDR1 SQVTM and CDR2 ANQGSEA come from the germline V gene. Trimming took 3 bases from V and 7 from J, leaving 9 bases between them. The CDR3, as DNA: TGCAGCGTTGACAGGGGAGCTGGCTACACCTTC. Protein product: CSVDRGAGYTF.

The J gene is TRBJ2-1, the V gene TRBV5-4, with 11 bases lining up with TRBD2. CDR3 length equals 13 residues. V gave up 3 bases and J gave up 14 bases; unmatched junction bases: 7. Germline CDR1 reads SGHNT; CDR2 reads YYREEE (reference sequence). CDR3 nucleotides: TGTGCCAGCAGCTCCGGACTAGCGGGCTGGGAGTTCTTC. Amino acids: CASSSGLAGWEFF.

The sample holds many counts of this clonotype. The V and J genes are TRBV3-1 and TRBJ2-1, with 13 positions matching TRBD2. After removal of 3 bases from V and 0 bases from J, the junction contained 11 bases not matched to a gene. CDR1 and CDR2 from the germline V gene are LGHDT and YNNKEL (reference sequence). The CDR3 totals 20 residues. The CDR3 nucleotides are TGTGCCAGCAGCCATCCGGGACTAGCGGGGCTTAACACCTCCTACAATGAGCAGTTCTTC. Its translation is CASSHPGLAGLNTSYNEQFF.

V usage is TRBV7-9 and J usage is TRBJ2-1; 10 nucleotides agree with TRBD2. This CDR3 is 19 amino acids long. The germline V gene has CDR1 SEHNR and CDR2 FQNEAQ (reference sequence). The ends lost 5 bases at V and 6 bases at J; junction bases unmatched: 19. The CDR3 loop is CASSPKVGAGGPLSNEQFF. The CDR3 nucleotides read TGTGCCAGCAGCCCCAAGGTAGGAGCGGGAGGGCCGTTGAGCAATGAGCAGTTCTTC.

This clonotype was seen ten or more times. The J gene is TRBJ2-7, the V gene TRBV6-1, with 7 bases lining up with TRBD2. CDR1 and CDR2 (germline): MNHNS, SASEGT. V lost 3 bases and J lost 0; bases outside the gene matches: 5. This CDR3 spans 15 amino acids. Here the CDR3 DNA reads TGTGCCAGCAGTGATATCGGGACTACCTCCTACGAGCAGTACTTC. Translating it yields CASSDIGTTSYEQYF.

This clonotype has ten or more counts. The chain uses TRBV7-9 and TRBJ2-5; D not resolved. V shed 1 base and J shed 5 bases, with 11 bases lying between them. Germline loops: CDR1 SEHNR, CDR2 FQNEAQ (reference sequence). The length of the CDR3 is 14 residues. CDR3 residues: CASSLGGNRETQYF. In nucleotides, the CDR3 is TGTGCCAGCAGCTTAGGCGGAAACCGGGAGACCCAGTACTTC.

This clonotype was detected many times. The chain uses TRBV2 and TRBJ1-3; D is perhaps TRBD1 (6 bases). The germline CDR1 and CDR2 sequences are SNHLY and FYNNEI. The length of the CDR3 is 16 residues. Trimming took 2 bases from V and 0 from J, leaving 11 bases between them. CDR3 protein: CASSETGPRSGNTIYF. In DNA form, the CDR3 reads TGTGCCAGCAGTGAAACAGGGCCACGCTCTGGAAACACCATATATTTT.

This clonotype was found many times. This sequence joins TRBV20-1 and TRBJ2-2; 8 bases map to TRBD1. The junction had 6 bases not matched to a gene; V was cut back by 5 bases and J by 4 bases. CDR1 and CDR2 (germline): DFQATT, SNEGSKA (reference sequence). The CDR3 length is 14 residues. The CDR3 sequence is CSAPRTGTTGELFF. For the CDR3, the DNA is TGCAGTGCTCCAAGGACAGGGACCACCGGGGAGCTGTTTTTT.

This clonotype has a count of ten or more. V is TRBV24-1 and J is TRBJ2-3, with TRBD1 matching 8 bases. Germline CDR1 reads KGHDR; CDR2 reads SFDVKD. V was clipped by 4 bases and J by 1 base; unmatched bases: 3. The CDR3 is 15 amino acids. CDR3 loop: CATSETGVGTDTQYF. CDR3 sequence (DNA): TGTGCCACCAGTGAGACAGGGGTCGGCACAGATACGCAGTATTTT.

The chain joins TRBV5-5 to TRBJ1-2; D is possibly TRBD1 (6 bases). CDR1 and CDR2 from the germline V gene are SGHKS and YYEKEE (reference sequence). V lost 1 base and J 1 base, leaving 17 bases between the germline ends. This CDR3 has 17 residues. The CDR3 is CASSLYRERGDNYGYTF. As DNA, the CDR3 is TGTGCCAGCAGCTTGTACAGGGAAAGGGGCGATAACTATGGCTACACCTTC.

This chain links TRBV28 with TRBJ2-4, with D unclear. This CDR3 is built from 15 residues. CDR1 MDHEN and CDR2 SYDVKM come from the germline V gene. With 3 bases removed from V and 0 bases from J, the gap between germline ends came to 9 bases. CDR3 in DNA: TGTGCCAGCAGTTTGGTGAAAGGAGCCAAAAACATTCAGTACTTC. Protein: CASSLVKGAKNIQYF. Full variable domain (remainder filled in from reference TRBV28 and TRBJ2-4): DVKVTQSSRYLVKRTGEKVFLECVQDMDHENMFWYRQDPGLGLRLIYFSYDVKMKEKGDIPEGYSVSREKKERFSLILESASTNQTSMYLCASSLVKGAKNIQYFGAGTRLSVL.